Given below is one T cell receptor (beta chain) in context. The antigen remains unidentified. This entry is derived from a study of T-cell reconstitution after alpha-beta-depleted transplantation in children. Whole-study results and caveats: T cells produced anew were the main source of T-cell counts and diversity one year after transplant. Expanded graft clones numbering several hundred reportedly gave rise to alpha-beta T cells about two months after transplant. Where some patients showed high TCRbeta diversity at day 60, it came from recipient T cells and thymic progenitors that had survived.

During its preparation, the TCRbeta library received unique molecular identifiers. TCRdb re-called the PCR reads with MiXCR, one entry per CDR3 protein. Of fewer than 3,500 distinct CDR3 sequences listed, roughly 20% are singletons. CDR3 size: 16 residues. The genes are TRBV12-2 and TRBJ2-5; the table's D call, TRBD2, has no DNA check behind it. TRBV12-2 is a documented pseudogene. The TCR was taken from a male patient between 2 and 15 years old who had a stem cell transplant for acute lymphoblastic leukemia, so the T cells may come from the graft donor. The sample was PBMCs, mostly from graft donor cells, taken 60 days after TCRalphabeta/CD19-depleted stem cell transplant. The CDR3 sequence is CASRPERLAGAETQYF. The CDR3 DNA is TGTGCAAGTCGCCCAGAACGACTAGCGGGAGCCGAGACCCAGTACTTC.